These 21 T cell receptor beta chains were all obtained from the same sample, sequenced in a study of response to subunit inactivated influenza vaccine. TCRdb re-called the RT-PCR reads through MiXCR, storing one row per CDR3 protein. This table has around 570,000 distinct CDR3 sequences, around 10% appearing once. These sequences were also reported in another study, on T cells expressing NK-cell markers. That report adds: What made the TCR beta cDNA was 5'RACE template switching with UMIs.

This sample comprised PBMCs from blood, obtained on the day of vaccination. These TCRs come from a man aged 45 to 65 who received an inactivated influenza vaccine.

This clonotype was recorded many times. The chain is built from TRBV6-1 and TRBJ2-1, with 9 bases that match TRBD1. The CDR3 extends over 16 amino acids. Germline loops: CDR1 MNHNS, CDR2 SASEGT. After removal of 5 bases from V and 3 bases from J, the junction contained 8 bases not matched to a gene. As DNA, the CDR3 is TGTGCCAGCAGTCCCCTGAGGGACAGGGTCTACAATGAGCAGTTCTTC. This gives the protein CASSPLRDRVYNEQFF.

This clonotype was recorded a few times. The chain is built from TRBV4-2 and TRBJ1-1; no definite D call. The ends were cut back, 0 bases at V and 4 bases at J, with 12 bases in the middle. The CDR3 consists of 15 residues. Germline V gene data show CDR1 as LGHNA and CDR2 as YNFKEQ. The CDR3 nucleotides are TGTGCCAGCAGCCAAGATCGCGAAGCGTTCACTGAAGCTTTCTTT. It codes for CASSQDREAFTEAFF.

This clonotype was seen a handful of times. This rearrangement joins TRBV20-1 to TRBJ2-7, with D hard to call. V was trimmed by 2 bases and J by 1 base, leaving 12 bases between them. Germline CDR1 reads DFQATT; CDR2 reads SNEGSKA (reference sequence). The CDR3 is made up of 14 amino acids. The DNA for the CDR3 is TGCAGTGCTAGAAAAGCACCGTCTTCCTACGAGCAGTACTTC. It specifies CSARKAPSSYEQYF.

There are many counts of this clonotype. Written as DNA, the CDR3 is TGTGCCAGCAGTTACTCAGGGGGAGGGGGCAATCAGCCCCAGCATTTT. Translation gives CASSYSGGGGNQPQHF. The chain employs TRBV6-5 and TRBJ1-5; D is possibly TRBD1 (6 bases). In germline, CDR1 is MNHEY, CDR2 SVGAGI. Deletions cut 0 bases from V and 2 bases from J, with 11 bases between. The CDR3 has 16 residues.

This clonotype has more than one count but fewer than ten. This rearrangement joins TRBV2 to TRBJ2-7; no reliable D call. Germline CDR1 reads SNHLY; CDR2 reads FYNNEI. The CDR3 extends over 15 amino acids. V gave up 4 bases and J gave up 3 bases, with 16 bases separating them. The DNA for the CDR3 is TGTGCCAGCAGTGCCCCTAGGAGCCTCCACTACGAGCAGTACTTC. Residues: CASSAPRSLHYEQYF.

There are many counts of this clonotype. One end of the junction varies from germline; a read error may be responsible. The chain employs TRBV12-3 or TRBV12-4 and TRBJ2-3, with TRBD2 matching 11 bases. CDR3 length: 13 amino acids. The CDR3 DNA reads TGTGCCAGCAGTTCCTCGGGACTAGCGGACAGGGATTTT. Protein product: CASSSSGLADRDF.

For the CDR3, the DNA is TGTGCCAGCAGCTTACCGATGGGGGATACGCAGTATTTT. Translating gives CASSLPMGDTQYF. The chain combines TRBV7-9 with TRBJ2-3; D remains unclear. Germline lookup yields CDR1 SEHNR and CDR2 FQNEAQ (reference sequence). The CDR3 spans 13 residues. V was pared by 2 bases and J by 6 bases, with 9 bases between.

V gene TRBV7-2 combines with J gene TRBJ2-7, with D perhaps being TRBD1 or TRBD2 (6 bases each). Trimming removed 1 base at V and 3 bases at J, with 19 bases between. The CDR3 runs 17 residues. Germline loops: CDR1 SGHTA, CDR2 FQGNSA. CDR3 sequence (DNA): TGTGCCAGCAGCTTAGGGCGTAGTTTGCGGGACAACTACGAGCAGTACTTC. This translates into CASSLGRSLRDNYEQYF.

The chain links TRBV23-1 to TRBJ1-2; a weak D match, TRBD1 (5 bases). TRBV23-1 is treated as an ORF (open reading frame) with a function not yet certain. This CDR3 has 15 amino acids. Trimming shortened V by 0 bases and J by 1 base, and 9 bases separated the two germline ends. CDR3: CASSQSQDNNYGYTF. DNA for the CDR3: TGCGCCAGCAGTCAATCGCAGGACAATAACTATGGCTACACCTTC.

This clonotype was counted many times. The chain uses TRBV7-2 and TRBJ2-2, with TRBD2 matching over 7 bases. The length of the CDR3 is 15 residues. V gave up 6 bases and J gave up 0 bases; unmatched junction bases: 4. Germline CDR1 is SGHTA and CDR2 is FQGNSA. CDR3 DNA sequence: TGTGCCAGCAGGCTACTAGCGTCGAACACCGGGGAGCTGTTTTTT. It yields the protein CASRLLASNTGELFF. The complete variable domain, with remaining parts taken from reference TRBV7-2 and TRBJ2-2, reads GAGVSQSPSNKVTEKGKDVELRCDPISGHTALYWYRQSLGQGLEFLIYFQGNSAPDKSGLPSDRFSAERTGGSVSTLTIQRTQQEDSAVYLCASRLLASNTGELFFGEGSRLTVL.

This clonotype was observed a few times. The rearrangement links TRBV7-9 to TRBJ2-2, with D hard to call. V dropped 4 bases and J dropped 5 bases, with 11 bases sitting between them. Germline loops: CDR1 SEHNR, CDR2 FQNEAQ (reference sequence). CDR3 length: 14 amino acids. Here the CDR3 DNA reads TGTGCCAGCAGCTATAGTATATTAACCGGGGAGCTGTTTTTT. It yields the protein CASSYSILTGELFF.

The chain combines TRBV7-9 with TRBJ2-7; the D call may be TRBD1 or TRBD2 (5 bases each). The ends were cut back, 0 bases at V and 1 base at J, with 10 bases in the middle. Germline V lookup: CDR1 SEHNR, CDR2 FQNEAQ (reference sequence). The CDR3 has 15 amino acids. CDR3 DNA: TGTGCCAGCAGCTTAGCCCCGGGACCTTCCTACGAGCAGTACTTC. Translation: CASSLAPGPSYEQYF.

This clonotype was picked up a small number of times. J is TRBJ2-5 and V is TRBV20-1; TRBD2 might be the D (6 bases). The germline V and J ends were trimmed by 3 bases and 4 bases, with 9 bases remaining between them. The CDR3 runs to 12 residues. Germline CDR1 reads DFQATT; CDR2 reads SNEGSKA (reference sequence). In DNA form, the CDR3 reads TGCAGTGCTAGCGGGGGAAGAGAGACCCAGTACTTC. This encodes CSASGGRETQYF.

Ten or more counts support this clonotype. V and J are TRBV11-2 and TRBJ2-7; D gene ambiguous. Trimming pared 0 bases from V and 6 bases from J, leaving 6 bases between. Germline CDR1 is SGHAT and CDR2 is FQNNGV. This CDR3 comprises 12 residues. Here the CDR3 DNA reads TGTGCCAGCAGCTTAGATGGCTCCGAGCAGTACTTC. Translation gives CASSLDGSEQYF.

This clonotype was seen repeatedly, ten times or more. V is TRBV6-5 and J is TRBJ2-5; no firm D call. This CDR3 has 13 amino acids. Trimming shortened V by 4 bases and J by 4 bases, and 10 bases separated the two germline ends. The germline V gene has CDR1 MNHEY and CDR2 SVGAGI. The CDR3 DNA follows: TGTGCCAGCAGTTCGAGGCCGTTAGAGACCCAGTACTTC. Its protein is CASSSRPLETQYF.

The chain has TRBV7-8 and TRBJ2-1; no clear D. The V end lost 2 bases, the J end lost 7 bases, and 9 bases lay between the germline ends. The V gene's germline CDR1 is SGHVS and CDR2 FQNEAQ. The CDR3 is 13 residues long. CDR3 DNA sequence: TGTGCCAGCAGCTTAAGTCCAAGAAATGAGCAGTTCTTC. Protein product: CASSLSPRNEQFF.

The sample holds a few counts of this clonotype. This chain uses TRBV6-5 with TRBJ2-1; 7 bases line up with TRBD1. This CDR3 has 14 residues. Germline V gives CDR1 MNHEY, CDR2 SVGAGI. V shed 7 bases and J 5 bases; nucleotides not matched to a gene: 8. The CDR3 reads CASKLAGGHNEQFF. The CDR3, as DNA: TGTGCCAGCAAGTTGGCAGGGGGTCACAATGAGCAGTTCTTC.

This clonotype was seen many times. The J gene is TRBJ2-2, the V gene TRBV29-1, with a weak D call TRBD1 (5 bases). Germline V gives CDR1 SQVTM, CDR2 ANQGSEA. The CDR3 is 13 amino acids. V dropped 6 bases and J dropped 1 base, with 9 bases sitting between them. In DNA form, the CDR3 reads TGCAGCGTAATTGGACAGAACACCGGGGAGCTGTTTTTT. Amino acid sequence: CSVIGQNTGELFF.

The genes are TRBV27 and TRBJ2-3; 9 bases are a match to TRBD2. The CDR3 contains 17 residues. The V gene's germline CDR1 is MNHEY and CDR2 SMNVEV (reference sequence). The ends lost 6 bases at V and 3 bases at J; junction bases unmatched: 13. CDR3 amino acids: CASSPGVGGGETDTQYF. DNA of the CDR3: TGTGCCAGCAGCCCAGGTGTGGGCGGGGGGGAAACAGATACGCAGTATTTT.

The chain joins TRBV10-2 to TRBJ1-5; a weak D match, TRBD1 (6 bases). With 0 bases removed from V and 6 bases from J, the gap between germline ends came to 9 bases. CDR1 is WSHSY and CDR2 is SAAADI in the germline V gene. This CDR3 contains 14 residues. The CDR3, as DNA: TGCGCCAGCAGTGAGTCGGGGGGCGGTCAGCCCCAGCATTTT. Translating it yields CASSESGGGQPQHF.

This clonotype was seen a few times. This rearrangement joins TRBV6-1 to TRBJ2-1, with D possibly matching TRBD2 (6 bases). The CDR3 has 16 residues. Germline V gene data show CDR1 as MNHNS and CDR2 as SASEGT. With 4 bases removed from V and 10 bases from J, the gap between germline ends came to 23 bases. The CDR3 region has the DNA TGTGCCAGCAGTGCTTCATTGGCGGGAAGCGGGCCCGAGCAGTTCTTC. Translating gives CASSASLAGSGPEQFF.